This T cell receptor beta chain was recorded in a study of regulatory T cells in long-lasting Graves disease. Researchers made TCR beta libraries by using iRepertoire HTBI primers and running Arm-PCR on CDR3 regions. One entry per CDR3 protein, called by TCRdb with MiXCR from the multiplex PCR reads. Of a few hundred thousand distinct CDR3 sequences detected, less than 30% appear once; the ten largest clones hold approximately 30%. CDR3 size: 14 residues. Germline V gene sequence: CDR1 SQVTM, CDR2 ANQGSEA. The V segment lost 5 bases and the J segment 5 bases; nucleotides outside the gene matches: 6. The time point: persistent/refractory GD, antithyroid drugs over 5 years with positive TRAb. The TCR library was prepared using RNA isolated from PBMCs. Under American Thyroid Association guidelines, Graves' disease was diagnosed.

Specimen: peripheral blood mononuclear cells (PBMCs), collected when the disease was refractory, from a patient treated with antithyroid drugs. This TCR was recovered from a woman in her thirties or forties with Graves disease. The chain couples TRBV29-1 to TRBJ2-5; TRBD1 agrees at 12 bases. The CDR3 DNA is TGCAGCGTTTACGGGACAGGGGGCATCGAGACCCAGTACTTC. Residues: CSVYGTGGIETQYF.